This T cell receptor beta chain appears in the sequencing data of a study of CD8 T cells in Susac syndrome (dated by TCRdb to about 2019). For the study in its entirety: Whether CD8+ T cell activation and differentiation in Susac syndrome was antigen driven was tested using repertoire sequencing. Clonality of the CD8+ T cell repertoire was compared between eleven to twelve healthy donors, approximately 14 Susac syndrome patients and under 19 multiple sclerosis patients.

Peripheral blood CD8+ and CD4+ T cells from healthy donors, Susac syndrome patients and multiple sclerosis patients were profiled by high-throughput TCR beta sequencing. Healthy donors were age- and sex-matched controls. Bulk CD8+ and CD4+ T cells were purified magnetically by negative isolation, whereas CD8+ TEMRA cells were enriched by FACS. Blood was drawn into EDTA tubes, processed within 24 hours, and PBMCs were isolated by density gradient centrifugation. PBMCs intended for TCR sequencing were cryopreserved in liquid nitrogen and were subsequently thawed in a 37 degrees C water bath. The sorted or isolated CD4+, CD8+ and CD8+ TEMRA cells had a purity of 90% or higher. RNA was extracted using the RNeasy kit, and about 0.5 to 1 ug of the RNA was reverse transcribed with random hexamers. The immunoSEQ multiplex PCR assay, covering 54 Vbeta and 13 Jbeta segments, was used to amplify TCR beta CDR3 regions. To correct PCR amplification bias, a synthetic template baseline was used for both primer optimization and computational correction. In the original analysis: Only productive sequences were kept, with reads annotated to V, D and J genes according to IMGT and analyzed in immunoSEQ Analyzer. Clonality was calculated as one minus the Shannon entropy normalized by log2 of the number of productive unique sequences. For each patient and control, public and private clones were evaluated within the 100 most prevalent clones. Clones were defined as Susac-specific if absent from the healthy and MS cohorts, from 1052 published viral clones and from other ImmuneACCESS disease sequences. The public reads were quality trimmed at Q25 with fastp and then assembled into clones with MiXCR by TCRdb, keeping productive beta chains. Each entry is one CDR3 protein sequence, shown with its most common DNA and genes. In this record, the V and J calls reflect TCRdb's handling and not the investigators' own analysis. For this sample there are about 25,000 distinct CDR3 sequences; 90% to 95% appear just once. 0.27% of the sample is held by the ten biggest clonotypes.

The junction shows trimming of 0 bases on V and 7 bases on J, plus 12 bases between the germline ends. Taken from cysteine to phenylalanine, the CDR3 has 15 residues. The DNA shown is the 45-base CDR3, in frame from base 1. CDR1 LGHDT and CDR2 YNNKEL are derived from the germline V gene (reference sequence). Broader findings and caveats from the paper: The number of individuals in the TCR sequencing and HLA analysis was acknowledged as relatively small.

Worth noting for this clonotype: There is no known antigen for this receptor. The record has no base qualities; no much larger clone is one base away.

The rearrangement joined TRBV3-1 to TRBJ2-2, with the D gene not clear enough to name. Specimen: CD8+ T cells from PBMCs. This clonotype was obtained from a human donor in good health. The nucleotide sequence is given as TGTGCCAGCAGCCAAGATTCACCCCTTAACGGGGAGCTGTTTTTT. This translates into CASSQDSPLNGELFF.